The 29 T cell receptor beta chains below come from one sample, sequenced in a study of identical twins. TCRdb analysed the 5' RACE reads with MiXCR anew, one entry per CDR3 protein. Among 1.5 million to 2 million distinct CDR3 sequences, around a third were seen once, and the ten largest hold about 0.27%. Sequenced material: cord blood. These receptors all come from a newborn girl in good health.

This clonotype was detected only a few times. The chain combines TRBV5-1 with TRBJ2-7; perhaps TRBD1 as D (6 bases). The CDR3 spans 17 residues. From germline, CDR1 is SGHRS and CDR2 YFSETQ. V lost 0 bases to trimming and J lost 2 bases, with 18 bases between them. This chain's CDR3 is CASSLDALGAGTYEQYF. The CDR3, as DNA: TGCGCCAGCAGCTTGGACGCCCTGGGGGCAGGTACCTACGAGCAGTACTTC. The full variable domain, completed using reference TRBV5-1 and TRBJ2-7, is KAGVTQTPRYLIKTRGQQVTLSCSPISGHRSVSWYQQTPGQGLQFLFEYFSETQRNKGNFPGRFSGRQFSNSRSEMNVSTLELGDSALYLCASSLDALGAGTYEQYFGPGTRLTVT.

A few counts support this clonotype. The V and J genes are TRBV6-5 and TRBJ1-1; 8 bases are a match to TRBD1. The CDR3 is 15 amino acids. The junction had 4 bases not matched to a gene; V was cut back by 4 bases and J by 0 bases. Germline V gives CDR1 MNHEY, CDR2 SVGAGI. CDR3 region: CASSSGGVLNTEAFF. The CDR3 DNA reads as TGTGCCAGCAGTTCAGGGGGCGTTTTGAACACTGAAGCTTTCTTT.

This clonotype has a handful of counts. The chain recombines TRBV5-1 with TRBJ2-2, with 7 bases fitting TRBD2. The CDR3 covers 15 residues. V trimming: 2 bases; J trimming: 7 bases; junction bases outside the gene matches: 8. Germline CDR1 SGHRS, CDR2 YFSETQ. Written as DNA, the CDR3 is TGCGCCAGCAGCTTTGGCGGGAGCTCGGGCGGGGAGCTGTTTTTT. This translates into CASSFGGSSGGELFF.

This clonotype was found a few times. The chain carries TRBV12-3 or TRBV12-4 and TRBJ2-1, with D possibly being TRBD2 (6 bases). The CDR3 has 13 amino acids. Trimming took 6 bases from V and 7 from J, leaving 13 bases between them. The CDR3 is CASSSSSVNEQFF. CDR3 DNA sequence: TGTGCCAGCAGCTCGTCTAGCGTGAATGAGCAGTTCTTC.

This clonotype was seen only once. The chain is built from TRBV7-9 and TRBJ2-1, with a weak D call TRBD2 (6 bases). The J call may be faulty, since TRBJ2-7 better matches the DNA end. The CDR3 extends over 17 amino acids. Germline V lookup: CDR1 SEHNR, CDR2 FQNEAQ (reference sequence). The CDR3 loop reads CASSLGLAVSSYNEQYF. The CDR3 coding sequence is TGTGCCAGCAGCTTAGGGTTAGCGGTAAGCTCCTACAATGAGCAGTACTTC.

The chain joins TRBV7-6 to TRBJ2-5; 11 bases are shared with TRBD2. The CDR3 spans 14 residues. Germline V gives CDR1 SGHVS, CDR2 FNYEAQ. After removal of 5 bases from V and 11 bases from J, the junction contained 10 bases not matched to a gene. The chain's CDR3 is CASSPGTSGSKQYF. The DNA for the CDR3 is TGTGCCAGCAGCCCAGGGACTAGCGGCAGCAAGCAGTACTTC.

The chain is built from TRBV27 and TRBJ1-6, with D uncertain. In germline, CDR1 is MNHEY, CDR2 SMNVEV (reference sequence). V was cut by 8 bases and J by 0 bases, with 8 bases left in between. CDR3 length equals 14 residues. The CDR3 DNA sequence: TGTGCCAGCCGGTTTAGCTCCTATAATTCACCCCTCCACTTT. Translating it yields CASRFSSYNSPLHF.

This clonotype was seen ten or more times. The chain uses TRBV6-6 and TRBJ2-1; D is uncertain. V lost 2 bases to trimming and J lost 10 bases, with 9 bases between them. There are 12 residues in the CDR3. Germline V CDR1 and CDR2: MNHNY, SVGAGI (reference sequence). DNA for the CDR3: TGTGCCAGCAGTTACAGGCAGCAAGAGCAGTTCTTC. This gives the protein CASSYRQQEQFF.

There are a few counts of this clonotype. The chain joins TRBV3-1 to TRBJ2-6; maybe TRBD1 (5 bases). This CDR3 is built from 17 residues. CDR1 and CDR2 from the germline V gene are LGHDT and YNNKEL (reference sequence). V lost 7 bases and J lost 0, with 16 bases in between. CDR3 bases: TGTGCCAGCACCAGGACATTTAGGTCCTCTGGGGCCAACGTCCTGACTTTC. It is translated as CASTRTFRSSGANVLTF.

The chain carries TRBV3-1 and TRBJ2-3, with 8 nucleotides matching TRBD2. Per germline, CDR1 LGHDT and CDR2 YNNKEL (reference sequence). The CDR3 runs 15 residues. Unmatched junction bases numbered 4, after V lost 0 bases and J lost 5 bases. Here the CDR3 reads CASSQERGVIDTQYF. CDR3 sequence (DNA): TGTGCCAGCAGCCAAGAGCGGGGGGTTATAGATACGCAGTATTTT.

This clonotype has more than one count but fewer than ten. The rearrangement joins TRBV5-1 to TRBJ1-2, with a possible D match to TRBD1 (6 bases). The germline V gene has CDR1 SGHRS and CDR2 YFSETQ. Trimming removed 1 base from V and 3 bases from J, with 10 bases in between. CDR3 length: 14 amino acids. CDR3 sequence reads: CASSLMAGDYGYTF. In nucleotides, the CDR3 is TGCGCCAGCAGCTTGATGGCAGGGGACTATGGCTACACCTTC. The whole variable domain, filled in from reference TRBV5-1 and TRBJ1-2, reads KAGVTQTPRYLIKTRGQQVTLSCSPISGHRSVSWYQQTPGQGLQFLFEYFSETQRNKGNFPGRFSGRQFSNSRSEMNVSTLELGDSALYLCASSLMAGDYGYTFGSGTRLTVV.

The rearrangement joins TRBV12-3 or TRBV12-4 to TRBJ2-1; TRBD2 matches 15 bases. The junction had 9 bases not matched to a gene; V was cut back by 2 bases and J by 4 bases. CDR3 length: 19 amino acids. As DNA, the CDR3 is TGTGCCAGCAGTTTACCCCTGGGACTAGCGGGAGGTACTTACAATGAGCAGTTCTTC. Encoded protein: CASSLPLGLAGGTYNEQFF.

This rearrangement joins TRBV6-5 to TRBJ2-1; 11 bases map to TRBD2. Germline V gene sequence: CDR1 MNHEY, CDR2 SVGAGI. Losses at the gene ends were 5 bases for V and 4 bases for J; bases not matched to a gene: 7. The CDR3 contains 16 residues. CDR3 nucleotides: TGTGCCAGCAGTACCCGACTAGCGGGAAGGTACAATGAGCAGTTCTTC. As protein: CASSTRLAGRYNEQFF.

The V and J genes are TRBV4-2 and TRBJ2-3; 8 nucleotides align to TRBD1. The germline V gene has CDR1 LGHNA and CDR2 YNFKEQ. The CDR3 is 17 amino acids. V was pared by 0 bases and J by 3 bases, with 8 bases of the junction left unmatched. The chain's CDR3 is CASSQDHWTGLTDTQYF. CDR3 in DNA: TGTGCCAGCAGCCAAGATCACTGGACAGGGCTAACAGATACGCAGTATTTT.

This clonotype was picked up many times. The chain carries TRBV29-1 and TRBJ2-3; no firm D call. The CDR3 spans 13 residues. V was trimmed by 3 bases and J by 1 base, leaving 8 bases between them. In germline, CDR1 is SQVTM, CDR2 ANQGSEA. The CDR3 here is CSVEHAGTDTQYF. In DNA, the CDR3 is TGCAGCGTTGAGCATGCCGGCACAGATACGCAGTATTTT.

The chain couples TRBV12-3 or TRBV12-4 to TRBJ2-1; no clear D. This CDR3 contains 13 residues. V dropped 3 bases and J dropped 13 bases, with 16 bases sitting between them. The CDR3 here is CASSFLGKETQFF. CDR3 nucleotide sequence: TGTGCCAGCAGTTTTTTAGGGAAAGAGACCCAGTTCTTC.

The chain uses TRBV20-1 and TRBJ1-1; the D gene is possibly TRBD1 (5 bases). This CDR3 is 15 amino acids long. CDR1 and CDR2 (germline): DFQATT, SNEGSKA (reference sequence). V lost 1 base and J 1 base, leaving 13 bases between the germline ends. CDR3 DNA: TGCAGTGCTAGAGCCCTGCCAGGGCAGAACACTGAAGCTTTCTTT. Protein sequence: CSARALPGQNTEAFF.

Worth noting for this clonotype: The germline gene is not matched at one end of the junction; a read error may be the cause. The V and J genes are TRBV9 and TRBJ2-7, with D tentatively TRBD1 (6 bases). CDR3 length equals 15 residues. Germline-derived CDR1 and CDR2 are SGDLS and YYNGEE. CDR3: CASSPKTGDSYGQYF. CDR3 DNA sequence: TGTGCCAGCAGCCCTAAGACAGGAGATTCCTACGGGCAGTACTTC.

This clonotype has just a few counts. This rearrangement joins TRBV3-1 to TRBJ1-1; 8 positions match TRBD1. J gave up 4 bases and V 8 bases, and 6 bases lay outside the gene matches. This CDR3 spans 13 amino acids. CDR1 and CDR2 from the germline V gene are LGHDT and YNNKEL (reference sequence). CDR3 DNA sequence: TGTGCCAGCGGGAAAACAGGGGGCACTGAAGCTTTCTTT. Translation gives CASGKTGGTEAFF.

Notes on this clonotype: This may come from a read error, since a much larger clone is one base off. The genes are TRBV6-5 and TRBJ2-3, with D perhaps TRBD2 (5 bases). This CDR3 has 16 amino acids. V was pared by 2 bases and J by 0 bases, with 12 bases between. Germline CDR1 MNHEY, CDR2 SVGAGI. CDR3 coding DNA: TGTGCCAGCAGTTACCTACTAGTGGGGAGCACAGATACGCAGTATTTT. Translation: CASSYLLVGSTDTQYF.

The V and J genes are TRBV4-2 and TRBJ2-7; 9 bases line up with TRBD2. Germline V gene data show CDR1 as LGHNA and CDR2 as YNFKEQ. CDR3 size: 16 residues. Trimming took 0 bases from V and 2 from J; bases not matched to a gene: 5. Here the CDR3 DNA reads TGTGCCAGCAGCCAAGATATGGCGGGAGGGGCCTACGAGCAGTACTTC. Translated: CASSQDMAGGAYEQYF.

This sequence joins TRBV12-3 or TRBV12-4 and TRBJ2-7; 7 bases are shared with TRBD1. Unmatched junction bases numbered 13, after V lost 7 bases and J lost 4 bases. The CDR3 is 15 amino acids. Written as DNA, the CDR3 is TGTGCCAGCACCCAATCTCGAGGGGGCACGTACGAGCAGTACTTC. Encoded protein: CASTQSRGGTYEQYF.

This clonotype appeared a few times. This sequence joins TRBV10-3 and TRBJ1-5, with unresolved D. Germline lookup yields CDR1 ENHRY and CDR2 SYGVKD. Trimming pared 0 bases from V and 2 bases from J, leaving 8 bases between. The CDR3 runs 15 residues. The CDR3 DNA reads TGTGCCATCAGTGAGTCGGCAGAGGGCAATCAGCCCCAGCATTTT. Protein sequence: CAISESAEGNQPQHF.

This clonotype was detected ten times or more. The rearrangement uses TRBV7-2 and TRBJ2-7, with D possibly matching TRBD1 (5 bases). V was clipped by 3 bases and J by 2 bases, with 8 bases between them. The CDR3 has 13 amino acids. Germline CDR1 reads SGHTA; CDR2 reads FQGNSA. The DNA of the CDR3 is TGTGCCAGCAGCTTTGACAGCACCTACGAGCAGTACTTC. Translated, it gives CASSFDSTYEQYF.

This chain joins TRBV5-5 and TRBJ2-2; possibly TRBD1 for D (6 bases). There are 15 residues in the CDR3. V was pared by 5 bases and J by 5 bases, with 16 bases between. Germline CDR1 is SGHKS and CDR2 is YYEKEE (reference sequence). The CDR3 protein is CASSSSGVTTGELFF. CDR3 DNA sequence: TGTGCCAGCAGTTCGTCAGGGGTAACAACCGGGGAGCTGTTTTTT.

This clonotype was seen more than once but under ten times. The J gene is TRBJ2-1, the V gene TRBV12-5, with 10 bases identical to TRBD2. V lost 0 bases, J lost 6 bases, and 5 bases stayed unmatched. This CDR3 region has 16 residues. In germline, CDR1 is LGHNT, CDR2 FRNRAP. The CDR3 spells CASGLVLAGTTNEQFF. DNA of the CDR3: TGTGCTAGTGGTTTGGTACTAGCGGGGACAACCAATGAGCAGTTCTTC.

This clonotype has only a few counts. This chain joins TRBV5-1 and TRBJ1-1; D gene unclear. The CDR3 runs 15 residues. V gave up 0 bases and J gave up 1 base, with 10 bases separating them. Germline V gives CDR1 SGHRS, CDR2 YFSETQ. In nucleotides, the CDR3 is TGCGCCAGCAGCTTGGTCCTGGACGGGAACACTGAAGCTTTCTTT. Residues: CASSLVLDGNTEAFF. The full variable domain, in which reference TRBV5-1 and TRBJ1-1 provide the parts outside the CDR3, is KAGVTQTPRYLIKTRGQQVTLSCSPISGHRSVSWYQQTPGQGLQFLFEYFSETQRNKGNFPGRFSGRQFSNSRSEMNVSTLELGDSALYLCASSLVLDGNTEAFFGQGTRLTVV.

This rearrangement joins TRBV6-1 to TRBJ1-5, with 7 positions matching TRBD1. CDR3 length: 14 residues. Germline V gene data show CDR1 as MNHNS and CDR2 as SASEGT. The trim removed 6 bases at V and 9 bases at J, leaving 11 bases unmatched. DNA of the CDR3: TGTGCCAGCAGGGTGGACAGGTCCGAAAGGCCCCAGCATTTT. It is translated as CASRVDRSERPQHF.

The chain recombines TRBV6-1 with TRBJ1-4; the D gene is possibly TRBD1 (5 bases). With 7 bases removed from V and 3 bases from J, the gap between germline ends came to 9 bases. The CDR3 covers 13 residues. Germline CDR1 MNHNS, CDR2 SASEGT. The CDR3 DNA follows: TGTGCCAGCAAGGGGTTACCTAATGAAAAACTGTTTTTT. It is translated as CASKGLPNEKLFF.